In this sample, the clone carrying this T cell receptor beta chain turned up a few times. Its antigen is unknown. Deletions cut 0 bases from V and 8 bases from J, with 22 bases between. Germline V gene lookup returns CDR1 MNHGY and CDR2 SAAAGT. This CDR3 has 18 residues. Profiled with immunoSEQ multiplex PCR; TCRdb holds only in-frame clones, not every one. The data contain tens of thousands of clones, about a third of them seen just once; the ten biggest clones take up around 9%. The sample originates from a study of PD-L1 blockade in urothelial cancer. Regarding the study as a whole: Larger 3-week expansion of tumor-associated blood clones was seen in durable-benefit patients.

This specimen was tumor tissue, taken before atezolizumab (anti-PD-L1) treatment. The clonotype originates from a man aged 60-69 years with urothelial cancer. This sequence joins TRBV6-8 and TRBJ1-4; a possible D gene is TRBD1 (6 bases). CDR3 residues: CASSYSIGTPLRGEKLFF. In DNA form, the CDR3 reads TGTGCCAGCAGTTACTCGATCGGGACACCCCTAAGAGGGGAAAAACTGTTTTTT.